These 3 T cell receptor beta chains share one sample of origin, sequenced in a study of shared clonotypes between healthy human individuals. The assay was immunoSEQ multiplex PCR, and TCRdb's table has in-frame clones only and misses some. The sample carries under 600,000 clones, more than 95% recorded once. Specimen: naive CD4+ T cells sorted from blood. As for subset: CD45RA+ positively selected. These receptor sequences come from a woman aged 25 to 39 in good health.

The V and J genes are TRBV19 and TRBJ1-5, with 8 positions matching TRBD1. This CDR3 has 15 residues. The trim removed 5 bases at V and 0 bases at J, leaving 3 bases unmatched. Germline V gene data show CDR1 as LNHDA and CDR2 as SQIVND (reference sequence). The CDR3 nucleotides read TGTGCCAGTAGTGTCGACAGGGGTAGCAATCAGCCCCAGCATTTT. It is translated as CASSVDRGSNQPQHF.

Written as DNA, the CDR3 is TGCGCCAGCAGCCAGATCGGACAGAAGGGATACGAGCAGTACTTC. Its protein is CASSQIGQKGYEQYF. The V gene is TRBV4-1, the J gene TRBJ2-7; D possibly corresponds to TRBD1 (6 bases). This CDR3 has 15 residues. From germline, CDR1 is MGHRA and CDR2 YSYEKL. V lost 3 bases and J 4 bases, leaving 16 bases between the germline ends.

DNA for the CDR3: TGTGCCAGCAGCTTGTTGCGGGACTACGAGCAGTACTTC. This gives the protein CASSLLRDYEQYF. The chain recombines TRBV5-6 with TRBJ2-7; a weak D match, TRBD2 (6 bases). Trimming stripped 1 base from V and 3 bases from J, with 8 bases between. The length of the CDR3 is 13 residues. Germline V gene lookup returns CDR1 SGHDT and CDR2 YYEEEE.